One and the same sample provided the 26 T cell receptor beta chains below, sequenced in a study of T-cell reconstitution after alpha-beta-depleted transplantation in children. Unique molecular identifiers were used to barcode this TCRbeta library. TCRdb used MiXCR to reprocess the PCR reads, holding one entry per CDR3 protein. This sample has under 350,000 distinct CDR3 sequences, with more than 9% found just once. The input for sequencing was PBMCs from the stem cell graft donor, taken from the stem cell graft. These receptors were collected from a human donor who donated a stem cell graft to a child with SCID.

This clonotype has at least ten counts. V usage is TRBV20-1 and J usage is TRBJ2-3; TRBD2 aligns across 12 bases. Germline V gives CDR1 DFQATT, CDR2 SNEGSKA (reference sequence). This CDR3 has 17 amino acids. In DNA, the CDR3 is TGCAGCCTTACTCGGACTAGCGGGGCCCTGGGAGGAGATACGCAGTATTTT. This gives the protein CSLTRTSGALGGDTQYF.

This clonotype occurred many times. The chain links TRBV15 to TRBJ2-7; D ambiguous. V lost 0 bases and J 3 bases, leaving 12 bases between the germline ends. This CDR3 is built from 15 residues. From germline, CDR1 is LNHNV and CDR2 YYDKDF (reference sequence). The CDR3 here is CATSREDGRNYEQYF. In DNA, the CDR3 is TGTGCCACCAGCAGAGAAGACGGACGGAACTACGAGCAGTACTTC. Full variable domain (outside the CDR3, taken from reference TRBV15 and TRBJ2-7): DAMVIQNPRYQVTQFGKPVTLSCSQTLNHNVMYWYQQKSSQAPKLLFHYYDKDFNNEADTPDNFQSRRPNTSFCFLDIRSPGLGDTAMYLCATSREDGRNYEQYFGPGTRLTVT.

There are many counts of this clonotype. The rearrangement joins TRBV19 to TRBJ2-2; D is unresolved. Germline V gives CDR1 LNHDA, CDR2 SQIVND (reference sequence). The CDR3 runs to 12 residues. With 3 bases removed from V and 13 bases from J, the gap between germline ends came to 12 bases. In DNA, the CDR3 is TGTGCCAGTAGTATTATGGTCGGTCGGCTGTTTTTT. Encoded protein: CASSIMVGRLFF.

The sample holds many counts of this clonotype. The genes are TRBV10-3 and TRBJ2-7; the D is unclear. The V gene lost 8 bases and the J gene lost 3 bases, with 14 bases spanning the gap. This CDR3 comprises 13 residues. The germline V gene has CDR1 ENHRY and CDR2 SYGVKD. The CDR3: CAIDSGSNYEQYF. The CDR3 nucleotides read TGTGCCATCGATTCGGGCTCCAACTACGAGCAGTACTTC.

V is TRBV20-1 and J is TRBJ2-5, with D perhaps TRBD1 (8 bases). From germline, CDR1 is DFQATT and CDR2 SNEGSKA (reference sequence). CDR3 length equals 13 residues. V was cut by 6 bases and J by 5 bases, with 16 bases left in between. CDR3 loop: CSALGQGGETQYF. Written as DNA, the CDR3 is TGCAGTGCGCTAGGACAGGGAGGGGAGACCCAGTACTTC.

Worth noting for this clonotype: The germline gene is not matched at one end of the junction; a read error may be the cause. The chain combines TRBV24-1 with TRBJ2-1; 11 bases agree with TRBD2. The CDR3 is made up of 15 amino acids. Germline CDR1 and CDR2: KGHDR and SFDVKD. Here the CDR3 reads CDTSSGTSGYNEQFF. As DNA, the CDR3 is TGTGACACCAGCTCCGGGACTAGCGGTTACAATGAGCAGTTCTTC.

This clonotype came up a few times. The genes are TRBV20-1 and TRBJ1-1; weak D call: TRBD1 (6 bases). Germline assignment: CDR1 DFQATT and CDR2 SNEGSKA (reference sequence). V gave up 0 bases and J gave up 4 bases, with 15 bases separating them. This CDR3 is built from 15 residues. DNA for the CDR3: TGCAGTGCTAGAGAGGGCATAAGGGGGGGCACTGAAGCTTTCTTT. Translating it yields CSAREGIRGGTEAFF.

The chain employs TRBV20-1 and TRBJ2-7, with 9 bases lining up with TRBD2. Germline V lookup: CDR1 DFQATT, CDR2 SNEGSKA (reference sequence). The CDR3 loop spans 17 amino acids. The ends lost 5 bases at V and 2 bases at J; junction bases unmatched: 16. DNA for the CDR3: TGCAGTGCTCGGCTACTAGTGGTAGCGGGGGAAACCTACGAGCAGTACTTC. Its protein is CSARLLVVAGETYEQYF.

This clonotype was picked up many times. The DNA of the CDR3 is TGTGCCAGCAGCAAAATTCCGAGGGGGTTCCACACCTTC. Translated: CASSKIPRGFHTF. The V gene is TRBV21-1, the J gene TRBJ1-2; the table calls TRBD1, which could not be checked here. TRBV21-1 counts as a pseudogene. CDR3 size: 13 residues.

This clonotype was counted only a few times. The CDR3 here is CASSFAGHTEAFF. CDR3 in DNA: TGTGCCAGCAGTTTTGCAGGGCACACTGAAGCTTTCTTT. V is TRBV27 and J is TRBJ1-1, with a tentative D call TRBD1 (5 bases). CDR1 MNHEY and CDR2 SMNVEV come from the germline V gene (reference sequence). V was clipped by 3 bases and J by 3 bases, with 8 bases between them. The CDR3 is made up of 13 amino acids.

In this sample, this clonotype turned up many times. The V call is TRBV29-1, the J call TRBJ2-1, with a tentative D call TRBD1 (6 bases). Looked up from germline, CDR1 is SQVTM and CDR2 is ANQGSEA. There are 13 residues in the CDR3. V was clipped by 7 bases and J by 6 bases, with 16 bases between them. The CDR3 coding sequence is TGCAGCGAGGAGCAGGGGAACGGCAATGAGCAGTTCTTC. Its translation is CSEEQGNGNEQFF.

This sequence joins TRBV6-5 and TRBJ2-7; 7 positions match TRBD1. The CDR3 sequence is 17 residues long. V lost 4 bases and J lost 1; bases outside the gene matches: 13. Germline lookup yields CDR1 MNHEY and CDR2 SVGAGI. The CDR3 DNA reads as TGTGCCAGCAGTTCTTTAGGACAGGATAAATCTTCCTACGAGCAGTACTTC. Translating gives CASSSLGQDKSSYEQYF.

Concerning this clonotype itself: A much bigger clone sits one base away, suggesting this may be a read error. The CDR3 end shows no conserved phenylalanine or tryptophan, and so a read error is likely. The chain joins TRBV7-8 to TRBJ1-5; the D is unclear. Germline V lookup: CDR1 SGHVS, CDR2 FQNEAQ. This CDR3 contains 13 residues. Trimming removed 2 bases from V and 3 bases from J, with 5 bases in between. The chain's CDR3 is CASSLTDNQPQHL. For the CDR3, the DNA is TGTGCCAGCAGCTTAACAGACAATCAGCCCCAGCATTTA.

This clonotype was recorded at least ten times. The V and J genes are TRBV6-5 and TRBJ2-3; possible D gene TRBD2, 5 bases. This CDR3 comprises 17 residues. From germline, CDR1 is MNHEY and CDR2 SVGAGI. Trimming stripped 6 bases from V and 9 bases from J, with 28 bases between. The CDR3 DNA reads TGTGCCAGCAGGGCCGGGATGACCACACGTGAAATCATAACGCAGTATTTT. The encoded protein is CASRAGMTTREIITQYF.

The V call is TRBV6-5, the J call TRBJ2-7; tentative D call: TRBD1 (5 bases). This CDR3 has 15 residues. CDR1 and CDR2 (germline): MNHEY, SVGAGI. The V gene lost 0 bases and the J gene lost 3 bases, with 12 bases spanning the gap. CDR3 coding DNA: TGTGCCAGCAGTTACTCGATCCAGGGCGACTACGAGCAGTACTTC. Translation: CASSYSIQGDYEQYF.

This clonotype was observed many times. The V call is TRBV3-1, the J call TRBJ2-1; 8 bases are shared with TRBD2. With 1 base clipped from V and 8 bases from J, the junction kept 7 bases outside the gene matches. The CDR3 is made up of 15 amino acids. Germline CDR1 reads LGHDT; CDR2 reads YNNKEL (reference sequence). This chain's CDR3 is CASSQASGLAHEQFF. Here the CDR3 DNA reads TGTGCCAGCAGCCAAGCCTCAGGACTAGCTCATGAGCAGTTCTTC.

This clonotype was found many times. The rearrangement links TRBV12-3 or TRBV12-4 to TRBJ1-1, with D possibly TRBD1 on 6 matching bases. This CDR3 spans 13 amino acids. V lost 6 bases and J lost 0, with 8 bases in between. The chain's CDR3 is CASSDRMNTEAFF. CDR3 in DNA: TGTGCCAGCAGCGACAGGATGAACACTGAAGCTTTCTTT.

This chain connects TRBV19 to TRBJ2-7; 9 positions agree with TRBD1. Germline assignment: CDR1 LNHDA and CDR2 SQIVND (reference sequence). The J segment lost 2 bases and the V segment lost 4 bases, leaving 6 bases of the junction unmatched. The CDR3 has 15 residues. CDR3 nucleotides: TGTGCCAGTAGTACCGGGACAGGGAGGGCCTACGAGCAGTACTTC. Its protein product is CASSTGTGRAYEQYF.

The gene calls are TRBV6-1 and TRBJ2-1; D tentatively fits TRBD1 or TRBD2 (5 bases each). Trimming stripped 2 bases from V and 10 bases from J, with 21 bases between. The CDR3 length is 16 residues. Germline V lookup: CDR1 MNHNS, CDR2 SASEGT. CDR3 DNA: TGTGCCAGCAGTGAATCGTGGGGGAACACTGAGTCGGAGCAGTTCTTC. This encodes CASSESWGNTESEQFF.

This clonotype was detected many times. The V gene is TRBV7-6, the J gene TRBJ2-1; possibly TRBD2 for D (6 bases). The CDR3 totals 13 residues. Germline V lookup: CDR1 SGHVS, CDR2 FNYEAQ. V was clipped by 0 bases and J by 10 bases, with 10 bases between them. CDR3 region: CASSLARGPEQFF. The DNA of the CDR3 is TGTGCCAGCAGCTTAGCGCGGGGTCCGGAGCAGTTCTTC.

The J gene is TRBJ2-6, the V gene TRBV6-2 or TRBV6-3; D is ambiguous. There are 15 residues in the CDR3. Germline V lookup: CDR1 MNHEY, CDR2 SVGEGT. The V end was cut by 4 bases, the J end by 0 bases, with 7 bases between. DNA of the CDR3: TGTGCCAGCAGTTTAACCTTCTCTGGGGCCAACGTCCTGACTTTC. Amino acids: CASSLTFSGANVLTF.

This clonotype occurred a few times. The chain uses TRBV2 and TRBJ2-7; TRBD2 agrees at 10 bases. Germline V CDR1 and CDR2: SNHLY, FYNNEI. The CDR3 sequence is 13 residues long. J was trimmed by 7 bases and V by 6 bases; bases with no gene match: 6. The DNA for the CDR3 is TGTGCCAGCAGGTTTACTAGCGGGGTAGAGCAGTACTTC. It encodes CASRFTSGVEQYF. The full variable domain, completed using reference TRBV2 and TRBJ2-7, is EPEVTQTPSHQVTQMGQEVILRCVPISNHLYFYWYRQILGQKVEFLVSFYNNEISEKSEIFDDQFSVERPDGSNFTLKIRSTKLEDSAMYFCASRFTSGVEQYFGPGTRLTVT.

This clonotype was detected many times. The chain carries TRBV10-3 and TRBJ2-1, with D possibly being TRBD1 (5 bases). Germline V gene data show CDR1 as ENHRY and CDR2 as SYGVKD. This CDR3 has 14 amino acids. V was shortened by 0 bases and J by 7 bases, with 10 bases between the two germline ends. The DNA of the CDR3 is TGTGCCATCAGTGAGTCGGCAGGGCGGAATGAGCAGTTCTTC. Its translation is CAISESAGRNEQFF.

CDR3 loop: CAGRPTMTSTDTQYF. The CDR3 DNA is TGTGCCGGGCGACCGACGATGACTAGCACAGATACGCAGTATTTT. The V gene is TRBV6-1, the J gene TRBJ2-3, with D uncertain. The CDR3 sequence is 15 residues long. Germline loops: CDR1 MNHNS, CDR2 SASEGT. Trimming took 11 bases from V and 0 from J, leaving 18 bases between them.

The sample holds a few counts of this clonotype. The rearrangement links TRBV7-3 to TRBJ2-1; 8 positions match TRBD2. V dropped 3 bases and J dropped 8; count of bases not matched to a gene: 9. The germline V gene has CDR1 SGHTA and CDR2 FQGTGA. CDR3 length equals 15 residues. CDR3 in DNA: TGTGCCAGCAGCTTTCATAGCGGGGCGTCGGATGAGCAGTTCTTC. Protein: CASSFHSGASDEQFF.

The chain couples TRBV5-1 to TRBJ2-3, with 11 bases fitting TRBD2. Germline CDR1 and CDR2: SGHRS and YFSETQ. V was pared by 4 bases and J by 1 base, with 8 bases of the junction left unmatched. The CDR3 covers 17 residues. CDR3 DNA: TGCGCCAGCAGCCTGGTAGCGGGGGGGCTTGGCACAGATACGCAGTATTTT. Translation: CASSLVAGGLGTDTQYF.